This T cell receptor (beta chain) was sequenced during a study of blood T cell repertoires in COVID-19. On the study more broadly: Samples taken during acute and convalescent COVID-19 were collected in the United States, Italy and Spain. T cells, B-cell-depleted T cells, or PBMCs supplied cDNA or gDNA.

Original data processing: Estimates of nucleated cell counts were drawn from the amplification of reference gene primers. Sequencing used immunoSEQ multiplex PCR; TCRdb keeps in-frame clones, though not all of them. The DNA was the basis for D and trimming; V, J and clone size are from that table. The sample records 120,000 to 150,000 clones, around nine tenths being singletons. This clone was seen just once. Germline V gene data show CDR1 as GTSNPN and CDR2 as SVGIG (reference sequence). The CDR3 covers 18 residues. V lost 5 bases to trimming and J lost 1 base; unmatched junction nucleotides: 13. The chain uses TRBV30 and TRBJ2-6; 8 bases agree with TRBD1. The sequenced sample consisted of peripheral blood. The TCR comes from a human donor in a cohort sampled during active COVID-19. The CDR3 DNA is TGTGCCTGGGGTCTTTGGGCCAGGGGGCGGTCTGGGGCCAACGTCCTGACTTTC. Its protein is CAWGLWARGRSGANVLTF. Variable domain in full (rest from reference TRBV30 and TRBJ2-6): SQTIHQWPATLVQPVGSPLSLECTVEGTSNPNLYWYRQAAGRGLQLLFYSVGIGQISSEVPQNLSASRPQDRQFILSSKKLLLSDSGFYLCAWGLWARGRSGANVLTFGAGSRLTVL.